This T cell receptor beta chain was captured in a study of chemoradiotherapy in HPV16-positive cancers. CDR3 size: 20 residues. Germline trimming cut 0 bases from V and 8 bases from J; bases unmatched to any gene: 22. Per the germline V gene, CDR1 is LGHNA and CDR2 is YSLEER. Data came from immunoSEQ multiplex PCR; TCRdb stores just in-frame clones and leaves some out. The sample has some 32,000 clones, about 89% seen once. The J gene is TRBJ2-1, the V gene TRBV4-3, with 7 bases that match TRBD1. The receptor's source is a human donor with HPV-associated anogenital cancer. This specimen consisted of blood, obtained from a patient who underwent chemoradiotherapy. The CDR3 DNA reads TGCGCCAGCAGCCAAGACACTGCCGAGGGCAGGGGGAGACTATGGGATGAGCAGTTCTTC. Translation gives CASSQDTAEGRGRLWDEQFF.